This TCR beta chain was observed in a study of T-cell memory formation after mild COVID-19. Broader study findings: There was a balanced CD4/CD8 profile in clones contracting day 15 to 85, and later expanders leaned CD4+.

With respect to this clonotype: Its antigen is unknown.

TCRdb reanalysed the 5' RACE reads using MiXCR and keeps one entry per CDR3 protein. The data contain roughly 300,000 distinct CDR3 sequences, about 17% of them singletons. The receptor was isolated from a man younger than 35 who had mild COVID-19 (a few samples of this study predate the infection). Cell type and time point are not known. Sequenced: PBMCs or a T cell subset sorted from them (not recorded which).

The CDR3 protein is CASSQELGAGGYTF. The CDR3 DNA reads TGTGCCAGCAGCCAAGAGTTGGGCGCGGGAGGCTACACCTTC. This sequence joins TRBV4-2 and TRBJ1-2; D not resolved. Per the germline V gene, CDR1 is LGHNA and CDR2 is YNFKEQ. The CDR3 length is 14 residues. The V gene lost 0 bases and the J gene lost 8 bases, with 13 bases spanning the gap.